Listed below are T cell receptor beta chains from one sample, sequenced in a study of CD8+ T cells in alopecia areata. TCRdb keeps only in-frame clones here, not all; method: immunoSEQ multiplex PCR. The sample consists of fewer than 250,000 clones, approximately 47% of them appearing once. The sample consisted of CD4+ T cells sorted from blood, taken at approximately week 39, from a patient treated with tofacitinib. Receptor source: a human donor with alopecia areata. Each CDR3 is given with its conserved first and last residue. The D gene is left open where the match is weak. Only some rows state a clone size, as once, few, many or a class for expanded clones.

>TRBV7-9|TRBD1|TRBJ1-2|few
TGTGCCAGCAGCGCTCGACAGGGAGGCTACACCTTC
CASSARQGGYTF
>TRBV5-1|.|TRBJ2-2|.
TGCGCCAGCAGCTTGGACCGACCTAACACCGGGGAGCTGTTTTTT
CASSLDRPNTGELFF
>TRBV6-5|.|TRBJ1-1|.
TGTGCCAGCAGTTACTCGATTCGTGGCACTGAAGCTTTCTTT
CASSYSIRGTEAFF
>TRBV25-1|TRBD1|TRBJ2-1|.
TGTGCCAGCAGCGCCTTACAGGGGGCTTACAATGAGCAGTTCTTC
CASSALQGAYNEQFF
>TRBV29-1|TRBD2|TRBJ2-1|few
TGCAGCGTCGGCAGACTAGCGGGAGGTTACAATGAGCAGTTCTTC
CSVGRLAGGYNEQFF
>TRBV6-6|TRBD1|TRBJ2-5|.
TGTGCCAGCAGTTACTCCAAGGGACAGGGAGAGACCCAGTACTTC
CASSYSKGQGETQYF
>TRBV29-1|TRBD2|TRBJ2-7|.
TGCAGCGTTCTAGGACTAGCGGGAGAAAATACCTACGAGCAGTACTTC
CSVLGLAGENTYEQYF
>TRBV28|.|TRBJ1-2|.
TGTGCCAGCAGTTCTGGGGGGGATCGGAATGGCTACACCTTC
CASSSGGDRNGYTF
>TRBV30|TRBD1|TRBJ1-1|.
TGTGCCTGGGGGGCAGGGGGTGCGAACACTGAAGCTTTCTTT
CAWGAGGANTEAFF
>TRBV7-9|TRBD2|TRBJ2-1|few
TGTGCCAGCAGCCGGGGAGGGAGGGCCTACAATGAGCAGTTCTTC
CASSRGGRAYNEQFF
>TRBV18|.|TRBJ2-7|many
TGTGCCAGCTCACCACCTAAGGCCCACGAGCAGTACTTC
CASSPPKAHEQYF
>TRBV28|.|TRBJ1-1|.
TGTGCCAGCAGTATTCGGGGAGAAGCTTTCTTT
CASSIRGEAFF
>TRBV29-1|.|TRBJ2-7|.
TGCAGCGTTCAAGACCTCAGGGATAGCGACGAGCAGTACTTC
CSVQDLRDSDEQYF
>TRBV6-1|.|TRBJ1-2|.
TGTGCCAGCCGTGTCAGCTCCGGTGTGGGCTACACCTTC
CASRVSSGVGYTF
>TRBV29-1|TRBD2|TRBJ2-1|.
TGCAGCGGGAAAGCGGGACTAGCGGGGGACAGCGAGCAGTTCTTC
CSGKAGLAGDSEQFF
>TRBV5-1|TRBD2|TRBJ2-1|few
TGCGCCAGCAGCACGGGGTCTAGCGGGGTATACAATGAGCAGTTCTTC
CASSTGSSGVYNEQFF
>TRBV15|.|TRBJ2-3|few
TGTGCCACCAGCAGTGCCGGGGCCCGTGTGCAGTATTTT
CATSSAGARVQYF
>TRBV6-5|.|TRBJ2-3|.
TGTGCCAGCAAATCCCGGGGCGGGGATACGCAGTATTTT
CASKSRGGDTQYF
>TRBV11-3|.|TRBJ2-5|.
TGTGCCAGCAGCCGGGGTGGAGAGACCCAGTACTTC
CASSRGGETQYF
>TRBV5-1|.|TRBJ1-5|.
TGCGCCAGCAGCCAGGACAGCACTCAGCCCCAGCATTTT
CASSQDSTQPQHF
>TRBV29-1|TRBD2|TRBJ2-3|few
TGCAGCGTTGAACTAGCGGGGTATACGCAGTATTTT
CSVELAGYTQYF
>TRBV9|.|TRBJ2-1|few
TGTGCCAGCAGCCCCGGGGCGGGCAATGAGCAGTTCTTC
CASSPGAGNEQFF
>TRBV30|.|TRBJ1-2|.
TGTGCCTGGAGTGCCTCACAAGGACGGAACTATGGCTACACCTTC
CAWSASQGRNYGYTF
>TRBV5-4|.|TRBJ2-4|.
TGTGCCAGCAGTCCTGGGCCTTTGGAAAACATTCAGTACTTC
CASSPGPLENIQYF
>TRBV7-9|.|TRBJ1-4|.
TGTGCCAGCAGCTTAGGTGGGCCTAATGAAAAACTGTTTTTT
CASSLGGPNEKLFF
>TRBV5-1|.|TRBJ2-7|.
TGCGCCAGCAGCTTGGGAGGGTTCGAGCAGTACTTC
CASSLGGFEQYF
>TRBV9|.|TRBJ2-7|.
TGTGCCAGCAGCGTATCCGGGGTAGCCTCCTACGAGCAGTACTTC
CASSVSGVASYEQYF
>TRBV30|TRBD2|TRBJ2-7|.
TGTGCCTGGGGGAGCGGGAGGGCCTACGAGCAGTACTTC
CAWGSGRAYEQYF
>TRBV5-1|.|TRBJ2-3|.
TGCGCCAGCAGCCAACAGGGAGATACGCAGTATTTT
CASSQQGDTQYF
>TRBV6-6|TRBD1|TRBJ2-5|.
TGTGCCAGCAGTTACTCGGGGACAGAAGAGACCCAGTACTTC
CASSYSGTEETQYF
>TRBV6-1|.|TRBJ2-7|.
TGTGCCAGCAGTGAAGGCTGGGCGGGCCCACGCTACGAGCAGTACTTC
CASSEGWAGPRYEQYF
>TRBV28|.|TRBJ2-7|.
TGTGCCAGCAGTCCTGGGTTAGGGGACTCCTACGAGCAGTACTTC
CASSPGLGDSYEQYF
>TRBV4-3|.|TRBJ1-5|.
TGCGCCAGCAGCCAAGACCCTGACTGGGGGTCCGTACAGCCCCAGCATTTT
CASSQDPDWGSVQPQHF
>TRBV30|.|TRBJ1-1|.
TGTGCCTGGAGAGCGGACCGGAACACTGAAGCTTTCTTT
CAWRADRNTEAFF
>TRBV18|TRBD2|TRBJ2-7|few
TGTGCCAGCTCACATAGTAGGACTAGCGGGAGTGAGGAGTACTTC
CASSHSRTSGSEEYF
>TRBV2|.|TRBJ1-2|.
TGTGCCAGCAGTGATGGGACCCTGAGGGGCTACACCTTC
CASSDGTLRGYTF
>TRBV30|.|TRBJ1-1|.
TGTGCCTGGAGCCCTCTTAGGCTGAGCACTGAAGCTTTCTTT
CAWSPLRLSTEAFF
>TRBV30|.|TRBJ2-5|.
TGTGCCTGGACCTCGGGGGCAGGGGGAAAAGAGACCCAGTACTTC
CAWTSGAGGKETQYF
>TRBV6-5|.|TRBJ2-5|.
TGTGCCAGCAGCTCCTGGGTGGTAGCGGAAGAGACCCAGTACTTC
CASSSWVVAEETQYF
>TRBV5-6|TRBD2|TRBJ2-7|few
TGTGCCAGCAGGTCAGCGGGAAAGGGGTACGAGCAGTACTTC
CASRSAGKGYEQYF
>TRBV7-9|TRBD1|TRBJ1-3|few
TGTGCCAGCAGCTGGGACAGCGGAAACACCATATATTTT
CASSWDSGNTIYF
>TRBV5-4|TRBD2|TRBJ2-3|.
TGTGCCACCCTACTAGCGGGAGGGCCGGATACGCAGTATTTT
CATLLAGGPDTQYF
>TRBV7-6|.|TRBJ2-5|few
TGTGCCAGCAGCTTAGTAGGCCAGCAAGAGACCCAGTACTTC
CASSLVGQQETQYF
>TRBV7-2|.|TRBJ1-2|.
TGTGCCAGCAGCCTCCGGCCGACAGGAGATGGCTACACCTTC
CASSLRPTGDGYTF
>TRBV18|TRBD1|TRBJ2-7|few
TGTGCCAGCTCACCCCGGGACAGGAACTACGAGCAGTACTTC
CASSPRDRNYEQYF
>TRBV6-1|.|TRBJ2-7|.
TGTGCCAGCAGTGGCCGGAGGTATGGCTACGAGCAGTACTTC
CASSGRRYGYEQYF
>TRBV29-1|.|TRBJ2-1|few
TGCAGCGTGGGATTAGCGCCATCCTACAATGAGCAGTTCTTC
CSVGLAPSYNEQFF
>TRBV7-2|TRBD2|TRBJ2-7|.
TGTGCCAGCAGCCGACCGGGACTAGCGGGAGACGAGCAGTACTTC
CASSRPGLAGDEQYF
>TRBV2|.|TRBJ2-5|few
TGTGCCAGCAGTGTACGAGAGACCCAGTACTTC
CASSVRETQYF
>TRBV7-3|.|TRBJ2-1|once
TGTGCCAGCAGCTTAAACCTAGCGCATGAGCAGTTCTTC
CASSLNLAHEQFF
>TRBV5-1|TRBD1|TRBJ2-7|few
TGCGCCAGCAGCTTGATGGGACAGGGGTATGACGAGCAGTACTTC
CASSLMGQGYDEQYF
>TRBV4-2|TRBD2|TRBJ2-6|.
TGTGCCAGCAGCCAAGAGTCCGGACTAGCGGGATCTGGGGCCAACGTCCTGACTTTC
CASSQESGLAGSGANVLTF
>TRBV7-2|TRBD2|TRBJ2-5|.
TGTGCCAGCAGCTCATCTCCTAGCGGGAGTTCAGAGACCCAGTACTTC
CASSSSPSGSSETQYF
>TRBV29-1|TRBD2|TRBJ2-5|few
TGCAGCGTTGAAACTAGCGGGGAGACCCAGTACTTC
CSVETSGETQYF
>TRBV4-3|TRBD1|TRBJ2-2|.
TGCGCCAGCAGCCAAGGACAGGGCTTAGACGGGGAGCTGTTTTTT
CASSQGQGLDGELFF
>TRBV7-9|TRBD1|TRBJ1-2|.
TGTGCCAGCAGCCTTTCCGCGACAGGGACCTATGGCTACACCTTC
CASSLSATGTYGYTF
>TRBV28|.|TRBJ2-3|few
TGTGCCAGCAGTACGGGACCCACAGATACGCAGTATTTT
CASSTGPTDTQYF
>TRBV29-1|.|TRBJ2-3|once
TGCAGCGTTGAGTCCACAGATACGCAGTATTTT
CSVESTDTQYF